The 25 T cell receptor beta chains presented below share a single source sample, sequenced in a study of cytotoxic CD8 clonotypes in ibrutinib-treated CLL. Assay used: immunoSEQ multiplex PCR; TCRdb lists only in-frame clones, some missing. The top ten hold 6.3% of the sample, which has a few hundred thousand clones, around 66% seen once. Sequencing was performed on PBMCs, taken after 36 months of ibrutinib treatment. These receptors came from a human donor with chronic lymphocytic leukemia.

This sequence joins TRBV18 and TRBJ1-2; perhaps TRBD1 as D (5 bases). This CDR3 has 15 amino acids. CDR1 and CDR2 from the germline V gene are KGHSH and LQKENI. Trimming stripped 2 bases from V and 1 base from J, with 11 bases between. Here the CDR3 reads CASSPMGGSNYGYTF. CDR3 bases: TGTGCCAGCTCACCAATGGGGGGAAGTAACTATGGCTACACCTTC.

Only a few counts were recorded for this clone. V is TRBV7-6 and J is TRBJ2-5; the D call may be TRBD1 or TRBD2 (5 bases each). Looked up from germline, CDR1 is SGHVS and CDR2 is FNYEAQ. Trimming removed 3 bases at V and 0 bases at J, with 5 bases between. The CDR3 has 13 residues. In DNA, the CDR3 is TGTGCCAGCAGCTTGGGGGACCAAGAGACCCAGTACTTC. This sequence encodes CASSLGDQETQYF. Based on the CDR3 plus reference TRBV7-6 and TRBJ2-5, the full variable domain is GAGVSQSPRYKVTKRGQDVALRCDPISGHVSLYWYRQALGQGPEFLTYFNYEAQQDKSGLPNDRFSAERPEGSISTLTIQRTEQRDSAMYRCASSLGDQETQYFGPGTRLLVL.

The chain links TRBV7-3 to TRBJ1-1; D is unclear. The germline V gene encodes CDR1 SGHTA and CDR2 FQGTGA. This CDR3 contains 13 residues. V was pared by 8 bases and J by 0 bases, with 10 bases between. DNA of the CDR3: TGTGCCAGCTCATTGGGCATGAACACTGAAGCTTTCTTT. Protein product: CASSLGMNTEAFF.

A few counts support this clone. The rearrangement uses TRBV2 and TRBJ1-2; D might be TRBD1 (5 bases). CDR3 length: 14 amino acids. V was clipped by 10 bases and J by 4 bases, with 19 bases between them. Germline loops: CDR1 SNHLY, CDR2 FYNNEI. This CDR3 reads CANYRSDSFYGYTF. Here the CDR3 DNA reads TGTGCCAACTACAGGTCTGATTCCTTCTATGGCTACACCTTC.

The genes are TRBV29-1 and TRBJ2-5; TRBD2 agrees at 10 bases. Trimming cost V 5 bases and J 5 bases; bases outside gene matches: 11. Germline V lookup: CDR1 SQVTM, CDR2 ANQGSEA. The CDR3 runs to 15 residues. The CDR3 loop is CSVTIAGGSMETQYF. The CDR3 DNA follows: TGCAGCGTTACCATAGCGGGGGGCAGTATGGAGACCCAGTACTTC.

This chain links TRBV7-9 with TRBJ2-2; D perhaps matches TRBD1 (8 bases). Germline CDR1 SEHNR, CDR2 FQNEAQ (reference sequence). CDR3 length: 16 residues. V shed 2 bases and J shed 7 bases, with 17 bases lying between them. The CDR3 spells CASSLSGTGRGGELFF. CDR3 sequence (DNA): TGTGCCAGCAGCTTAAGCGGGACAGGTAGAGGCGGGGAGCTGTTTTTT.

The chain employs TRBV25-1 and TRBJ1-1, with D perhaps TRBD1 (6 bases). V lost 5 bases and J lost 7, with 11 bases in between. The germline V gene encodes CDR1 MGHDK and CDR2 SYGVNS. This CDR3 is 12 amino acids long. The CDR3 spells CASSLRGVEAFF. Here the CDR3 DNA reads TGTGCCAGCAGTCTGAGGGGGGTTGAAGCTTTCTTT.

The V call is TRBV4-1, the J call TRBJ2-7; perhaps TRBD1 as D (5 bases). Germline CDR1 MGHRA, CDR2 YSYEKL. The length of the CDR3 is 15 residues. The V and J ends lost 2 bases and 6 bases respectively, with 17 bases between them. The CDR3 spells CASSQLTAPLREQYF. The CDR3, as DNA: TGCGCCAGCAGCCAATTGACAGCCCCTCTACGCGAGCAGTACTTC.

The CDR3 bases are TGTGCCAGCAGCTCGGGACAGGGAGGCTACGAGCAGTACTTC. Residues: CASSSGQGGYEQYF. This chain uses TRBV5-4 with TRBJ2-7; 9 bases line up with TRBD1. Germline V gives CDR1 SGHNT, CDR2 YYREEE (reference sequence). V was pared by 3 bases and J by 3 bases, with 4 bases of the junction left unmatched. The CDR3 contains 14 residues.

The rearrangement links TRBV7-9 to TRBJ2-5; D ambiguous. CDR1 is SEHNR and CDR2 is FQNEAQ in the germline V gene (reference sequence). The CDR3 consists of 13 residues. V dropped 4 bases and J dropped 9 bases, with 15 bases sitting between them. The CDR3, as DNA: TGTGCCAGCAGCTACGGACCTTCTATCGCCCAGTACTTC. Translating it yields CASSYGPSIAQYF.

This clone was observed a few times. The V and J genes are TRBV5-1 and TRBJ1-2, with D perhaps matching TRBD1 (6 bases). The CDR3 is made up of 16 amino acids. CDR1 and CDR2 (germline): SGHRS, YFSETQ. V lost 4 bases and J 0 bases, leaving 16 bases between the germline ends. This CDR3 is CASSRTVAPSNYGYTF. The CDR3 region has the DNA TGCGCCAGCAGCAGGACAGTGGCCCCATCTAACTATGGCTACACCTTC.

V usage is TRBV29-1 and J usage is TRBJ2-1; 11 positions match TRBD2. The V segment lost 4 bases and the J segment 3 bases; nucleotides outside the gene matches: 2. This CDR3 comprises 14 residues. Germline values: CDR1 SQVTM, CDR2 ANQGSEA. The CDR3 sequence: CSVVGTSGYNEQFF. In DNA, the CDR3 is TGCAGCGTTGTCGGGACTAGCGGCTACAATGAGCAGTTCTTC.

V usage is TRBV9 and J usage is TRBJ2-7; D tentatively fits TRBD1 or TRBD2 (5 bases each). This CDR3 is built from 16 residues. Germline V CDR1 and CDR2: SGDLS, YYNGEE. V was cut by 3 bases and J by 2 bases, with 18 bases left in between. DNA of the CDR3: TGTGCCAGCAGCGCTCGGGACCGCCCAGGGCCCTACGAGCAGTACTTC. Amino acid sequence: CASSARDRPGPYEQYF.

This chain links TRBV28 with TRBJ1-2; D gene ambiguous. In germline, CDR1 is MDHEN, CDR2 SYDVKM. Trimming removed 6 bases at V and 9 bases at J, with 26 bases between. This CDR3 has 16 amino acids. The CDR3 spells CASRRTLSKSSLSYTF. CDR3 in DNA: TGTGCCAGCAGACGGACGCTCTCTAAATCTTCCCTAAGCTACACCTTC.

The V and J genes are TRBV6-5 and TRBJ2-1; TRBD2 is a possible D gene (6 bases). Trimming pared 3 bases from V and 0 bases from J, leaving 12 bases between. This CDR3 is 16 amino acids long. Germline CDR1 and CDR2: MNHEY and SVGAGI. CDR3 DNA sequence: TGTGCCAGCAGTTATCATGGACTAAGCTCCTACAATGAGCAGTTCTTC. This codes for CASSYHGLSSYNEQFF.

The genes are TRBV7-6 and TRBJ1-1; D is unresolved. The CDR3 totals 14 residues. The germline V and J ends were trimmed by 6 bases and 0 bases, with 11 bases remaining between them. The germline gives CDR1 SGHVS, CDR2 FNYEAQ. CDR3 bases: TGTGCCAGCAGTTTATCTATGATGAACACTGAAGCTTTCTTT. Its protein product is CASSLSMMNTEAFF.

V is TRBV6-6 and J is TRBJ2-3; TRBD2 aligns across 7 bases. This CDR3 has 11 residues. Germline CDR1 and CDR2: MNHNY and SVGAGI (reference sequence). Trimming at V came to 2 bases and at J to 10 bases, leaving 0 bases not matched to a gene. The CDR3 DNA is TGTGCCAGCAGTTACGGGAGGGCGCAGTATTTT. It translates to CASSYGRAQYF.

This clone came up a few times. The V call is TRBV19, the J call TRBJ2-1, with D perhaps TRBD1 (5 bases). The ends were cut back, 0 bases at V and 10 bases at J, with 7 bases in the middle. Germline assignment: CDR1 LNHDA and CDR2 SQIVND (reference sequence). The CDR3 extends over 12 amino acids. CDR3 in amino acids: CASSIEGLEQFF. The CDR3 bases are TGTGCCAGTAGTATAGAGGGGCTGGAGCAGTTCTTC.

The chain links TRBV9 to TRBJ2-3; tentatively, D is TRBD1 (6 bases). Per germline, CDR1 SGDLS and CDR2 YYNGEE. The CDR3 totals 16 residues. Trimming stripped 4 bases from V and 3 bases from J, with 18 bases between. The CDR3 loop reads CASSITGTSGTDTQYF. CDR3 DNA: TGTGCCAGCAGCATAACAGGGACCAGCGGTACAGATACGCAGTATTTT.

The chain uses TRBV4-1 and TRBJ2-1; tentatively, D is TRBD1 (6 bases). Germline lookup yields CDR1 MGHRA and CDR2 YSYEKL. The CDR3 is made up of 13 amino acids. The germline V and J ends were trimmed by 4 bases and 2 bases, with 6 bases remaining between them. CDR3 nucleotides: TGCGCCAGCAGCCGGGGGCCCTACAATGAGCAGTTCTTC. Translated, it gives CASSRGPYNEQFF.

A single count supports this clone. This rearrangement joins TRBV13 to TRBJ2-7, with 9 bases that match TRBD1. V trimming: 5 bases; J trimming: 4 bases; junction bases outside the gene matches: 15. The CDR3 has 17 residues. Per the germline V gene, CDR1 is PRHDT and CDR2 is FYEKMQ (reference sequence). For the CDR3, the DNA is TGTGCCAGCAGCGCCCCCCTCTTCGGACAGGGGTTTTACGAGCAGTACTTC. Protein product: CASSAPLFGQGFYEQYF.

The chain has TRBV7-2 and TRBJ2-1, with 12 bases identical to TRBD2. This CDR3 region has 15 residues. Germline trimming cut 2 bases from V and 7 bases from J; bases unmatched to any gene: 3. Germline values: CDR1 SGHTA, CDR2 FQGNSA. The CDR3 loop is CASSLLAGGPNEQFF. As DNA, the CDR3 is TGTGCCAGCAGCTTACTAGCGGGAGGGCCGAATGAGCAGTTCTTC.

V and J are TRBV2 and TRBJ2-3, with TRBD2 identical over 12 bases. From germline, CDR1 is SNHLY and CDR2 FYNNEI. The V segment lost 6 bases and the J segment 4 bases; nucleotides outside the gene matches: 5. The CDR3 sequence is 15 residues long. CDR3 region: CASRETSGGSDTQYF. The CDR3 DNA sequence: TGTGCCAGCAGGGAGACTAGCGGGGGTTCAGATACGCAGTATTTT. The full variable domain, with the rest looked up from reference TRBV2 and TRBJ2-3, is EPEVTQTPSHQVTQMGQEVILRCVPISNHLYFYWYRQILGQKVEFLVSFYNNEISEKSEIFDDQFSVERPDGSNFTLKIRSTKLEDSAMYFCASRETSGGSDTQYFGPGTRLTVL.

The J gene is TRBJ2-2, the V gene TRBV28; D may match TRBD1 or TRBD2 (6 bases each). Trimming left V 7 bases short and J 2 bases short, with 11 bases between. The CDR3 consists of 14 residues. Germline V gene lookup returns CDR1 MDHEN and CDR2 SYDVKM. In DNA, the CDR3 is TGTGCCAGCATCGGGGGCCTTAACACCGGGGAGCTGTTTTTT. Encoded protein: CASIGGLNTGELFF.

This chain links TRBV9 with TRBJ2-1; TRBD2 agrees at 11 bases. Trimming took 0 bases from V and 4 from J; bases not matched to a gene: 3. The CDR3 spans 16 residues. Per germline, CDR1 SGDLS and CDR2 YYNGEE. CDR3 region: CASSVEGTSGYNEQFF. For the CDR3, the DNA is TGTGCCAGCAGCGTAGAGGGGACTAGCGGTTACAATGAGCAGTTCTTC.